The following is a TCR beta chain sequence with its context. The antigen is undetermined. The sample comes from a study of OX40 agonist ivuxolimab in advanced cancers. Study as a whole: Ivuxolimab, an antibody that agonizes OX40 (CD134), was administered to the patients. Three patients, one with hepatocellular carcinoma and two with cutaneous melanoma, responded partially. Overall study results and limits: Clonal expansion in partial responders at 0.1-3.0 mg/kg ranked among the lowest. It was not determined which antigens were specifically recognized by the peripheral T cells that had undergone clonal expansion.

Assay: immunoSEQ multiplex PCR; the TCRdb copy retains only in-frame clones and omits some. The sample holds about 57,000 clones, nearly 85% seen once. The CDR3 spans 16 residues. Germline CDR1 and CDR2: SEHNR and FQNEAQ (reference sequence). J was trimmed by 4 bases and V by 3 bases; bases with no gene match: 2. The receptor was isolated from an adult with an advanced solid tumor such as melanoma, head and neck, liver or kidney cancer. The input for sequencing was CD4+ or CD8+ T cells sorted from blood, taken in a trial of the OX40 agonist ivuxolimab. The chain uses TRBV7-9 and TRBJ2-3; 15 bases align to TRBD2. The CDR3, as DNA: TGTGCCAGCAGCTTCGGACTAGCGGGAGGGCCAGATACGCAGTATTTT. Its translation is CASSFGLAGGPDTQYF.